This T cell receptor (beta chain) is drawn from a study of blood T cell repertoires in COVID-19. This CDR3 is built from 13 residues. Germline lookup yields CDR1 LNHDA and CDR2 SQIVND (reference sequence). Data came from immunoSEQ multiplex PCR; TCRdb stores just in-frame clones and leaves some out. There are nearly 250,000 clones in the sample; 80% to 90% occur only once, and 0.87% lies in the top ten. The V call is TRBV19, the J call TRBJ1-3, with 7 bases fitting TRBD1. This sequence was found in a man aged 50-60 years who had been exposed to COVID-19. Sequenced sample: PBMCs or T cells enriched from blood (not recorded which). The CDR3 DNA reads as TGTGCAGCAACAGGGGTAGATGGAAACACCATATATTTT. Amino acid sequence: CAATGVDGNTIYF.